Below, 14 T cell receptor beta chains from the same sample are listed, as sequenced in a study of blood T cells in healthy people across ages. A second PCR of about 6 to 12 cycles used a sample-barcoded 5' primer and a J-beta primer mix. One entry per CDR3 protein results from TCRdb running MiXCR on the 5' RACE reads. Found here are around 1.5 million distinct CDR3 sequences, approximately 63% of them singletons; the top ten hold 6.5% to 8.5%. The sequenced sample consisted of blood. These receptors all stem from a man between 18 and 29 years old in good health.

This clonotype was seen a handful of times. The chain couples TRBV5-1 to TRBJ2-1; weak D call: TRBD2 (6 bases). The CDR3 sequence is 15 residues long. Germline V gives CDR1 SGHRS, CDR2 YFSETQ. Trimming shortened V by 0 bases and J by 10 bases, and 17 bases separated the two germline ends. The CDR3 spells CASSLAGGSKREQFF. CDR3 nucleotides: TGCGCCAGCAGCTTGGCTGGAGGGTCCAAGAGGGAGCAGTTCTTC.

The J gene is TRBJ2-5, the V gene TRBV4-1; a possible D gene is TRBD2 (6 bases). V was pared by 4 bases and J by 5 bases, with 11 bases between. The germline V gene encodes CDR1 MGHRA and CDR2 YSYEKL. This CDR3 contains 13 residues. CDR3 loop: CASSLISGETQYF. The CDR3 nucleotides are TGCGCCAGCAGCCTCATTAGCGGTGAGACCCAGTACTTC.

This chain connects TRBV20-1 to TRBJ1-4; the D is unclear. This CDR3 is 14 amino acids long. The germline V gene encodes CDR1 DFQATT and CDR2 SNEGSKA (reference sequence). V was cut by 6 bases and J by 6 bases, with 17 bases left in between. The CDR3 here is CSAPRVSGDEKLFF. The CDR3 nucleotides read TGCAGTGCGCCCCGGGTGTCCGGGGATGAAAAACTGTTTTTT.

The chain couples TRBV7-9 to TRBJ2-5, with D possibly called TRBD1 or TRBD2 (5 bases each). The CDR3 has 16 amino acids. The V and J ends lost 0 bases and 0 bases respectively, with 11 bases between them. Looked up from germline, CDR1 is SEHNR and CDR2 is FQNEAQ (reference sequence). The chain's CDR3 is CASSLAGREHQETQYF. DNA of the CDR3: TGTGCCAGCAGCTTAGCAGGCAGGGAGCACCAAGAGACCCAGTACTTC.

V usage is TRBV20-1 and J usage is TRBJ2-1, with D perhaps being TRBD1 or TRBD2 (5 bases each). Trimming removed 6 bases at V and 7 bases at J, with 19 bases between. Per germline, CDR1 DFQATT and CDR2 SNEGSKA (reference sequence). This CDR3 contains 14 residues. CDR3 nucleotides: TGCAGTGCCAGTACACTTGGGGGTCCTAATGAGCAGTTCTTC. It specifies CSASTLGGPNEQFF.

This sequence joins TRBV6-5 and TRBJ2-6, with D uncertain. The germline V and J ends were trimmed by 7 bases and 6 bases, with 16 bases remaining between them. The CDR3 loop spans 15 amino acids. Looked up from germline, CDR1 is MNHEY and CDR2 is SVGAGI. CDR3 in amino acids: CASTALFPQANVLTF. The CDR3 DNA follows: TGTGCCAGCACCGCCCTTTTCCCGCAGGCCAACGTCCTGACTTTC.

The V call is TRBV5-1, the J call TRBJ2-7; 12 bases fit TRBD2. Trimming at V came to 3 bases and at J to 6 bases, leaving 4 bases not matched to a gene. The CDR3 has 14 residues. Looked up from germline, CDR1 is SGHRS and CDR2 is YFSETQ. CDR3 amino acids: CASSSTSGSPEQYF. CDR3 DNA: TGCGCCAGCAGCTCGACTAGCGGGAGTCCCGAGCAGTACTTC.

V gene TRBV3-1 combines with J gene TRBJ1-1; no firm D call. The V gene's germline CDR1 is LGHDT and CDR2 YNNKEL (reference sequence). The CDR3 is 14 amino acids. Trimming removed 1 base at V and 1 base at J, with 7 bases between. The CDR3 coding sequence is TGTGCCAGCAGCCAAGCGGTAGGGAACACTGAAGCTTTCTTT. Its protein is CASSQAVGNTEAFF.

This clonotype was found once. V gene TRBV6-6 combines with J gene TRBJ2-1, with D hard to call. From germline, CDR1 is MNHNY and CDR2 SVGAGI (reference sequence). CDR3 length equals 13 residues. The V end lost 8 bases, the J end lost 0 bases, and 8 bases lay between the germline ends. The CDR3 protein is CASAGDSYNEQFF. For the CDR3, the DNA is TGTGCCAGCGCAGGTGACTCCTACAATGAGCAGTTCTTC.

CDR3 protein: CSARDPAGGPGETQYF. For the CDR3, the DNA is TGCAGTGCTAGAGACCCAGCGGGAGGCCCGGGGGAGACCCAGTACTTC. This chain uses TRBV20-1 with TRBJ2-5; 9 bases agree with TRBD2. CDR1 and CDR2 (germline): DFQATT, SNEGSKA (reference sequence). This CDR3 has 16 residues. Trimming removed 0 bases from V and 5 bases from J; junction bases left unmatched: 10.

This sequence joins TRBV25-1 and TRBJ1-2, with D hard to call. V was cut by 7 bases and J by 4 bases, with 10 bases left in between. The CDR3 is made up of 12 amino acids. CDR1 MGHDK and CDR2 SYGVNS come from the germline V gene. Here the CDR3 DNA reads TGTGCCAGCAACGACGGCCTCTATGGCTACACCTTC. Translating it yields CASNDGLYGYTF.

This clonotype was detected a few times. The chain is built from TRBV5-1 and TRBJ2-7, with 12 bases matching TRBD2. The V segment lost 2 bases and the J segment 2 bases; nucleotides outside the gene matches: 5. The CDR3 sequence is 16 residues long. Germline CDR1 is SGHRS and CDR2 is YFSETQ. This CDR3 reads CASSLLPSGGAYEQYF. The CDR3 DNA follows: TGCGCCAGCAGCTTATTGCCTAGCGGGGGGGCCTACGAGCAGTACTTC.

The chain links TRBV4-1 to TRBJ1-5; 9 bases are shared with TRBD1. Unmatched junction bases numbered 6, after V lost 2 bases and J lost 10 bases. This CDR3 contains 14 residues. Per germline, CDR1 MGHRA and CDR2 YSYEKL. Here the CDR3 reads CASSQQQGARPQHF. The CDR3 DNA follows: TGCGCCAGCAGCCAACAACAGGGGGCGCGACCCCAGCATTTT.

Ten or more counts support this clonotype. The chain employs TRBV6-5 and TRBJ1-2; the match to TRBD1 covers 10 bases. The CDR3 totals 13 residues. Germline V gene data show CDR1 as MNHEY and CDR2 as SVGAGI. The V and J ends lost 6 bases and 8 bases, in that order; junction bases with no gene match: 6. Written as DNA, the CDR3 is TGTGCCAGCAGCCGGGACAGGGGATACGGCTACACCTTC. Translation: CASSRDRGYGYTF.